The 28 T cell receptor beta chains in this list originate from one sample, sequenced in a study of T cell clusters in autoimmune cytopenias. Multiplex touch-down PCR amplified TRB using TRB-A and TRB-B pools in one tube. From its re-call of the multiplex PCR reads, TCRdb lists each CDR3 protein once, without DNA. This sample's table reports approximately 7,000 distinct CDR3 sequences. Each sample's input was 250 ng genomic DNA, 30,000 to 45,000 genome equivalents. Sequencing used peripheral blood. The source is a human donor with an autoimmune cytopenia or autoimmune hepatitis (not recorded which).

This clonotype is identified as medium-sized (0.01 to 0.1%) from frequency. The V gene is TRBV6-5, the J gene TRBJ2-7; checking the TCRdb D call of TRBD2 is not possible without DNA. Germline assignment: CDR1 MNHEY and CDR2 SVGAGI. The CDR3 covers 16 residues. The CDR3: CASSYSTLSSSYEQYF.

The chain joins TRBV20-1 to TRBJ2-3; the D call of TRBD2 rests on TCRdb alone, since no DNA is present to check it. Germline values: CDR1 DFQATT, CDR2 SNEGSKA (reference sequence). The CDR3 runs 14 residues. CDR3 sequence: CSGRRLAGTDTQYF.

Frequency places this clonotype as medium-sized. The rearrangement links TRBV6-5 to TRBJ2-7; the TCRdb call, TRBD2, lacks DNA for checking. CDR3 length equals 16 residues. Germline V gene lookup returns CDR1 MNHEY and CDR2 SVGAGI. CDR3 sequence: CASSYSIGSSSYEQYF.

This rearrangement joins TRBV2 to TRBJ1-2. The CDR3 has 13 residues. Germline-derived CDR1 and CDR2 are SNHLY and FYNNEI. CDR3 region: CASRGLITYGYTF.

The chain employs TRBV27 and TRBJ1-2; TCRdb's D call of TRBD1 is untestable without DNA. Germline loops: CDR1 MNHEY, CDR2 SMNVEV (reference sequence). This CDR3 is built from 14 residues. The CDR3 sequence: CASSLGYGGSGYTF.

This clonotype is medium-sized (0.01 to 0.1%) by frequency. The J gene is TRBJ1-2, the V gene TRBV5-6; TCRdb returns TRBD1, unconfirmable since there is no DNA. CDR3 size: 15 residues. From germline, CDR1 is SGHDT and CDR2 YYEEEE. The CDR3 spells CASSLGLQGDYGYTF. The full variable domain, in which reference TRBV5-6 and TRBJ1-2 provide the parts outside the CDR3, is DAGVTQSPTHLIKTRGQQVTLRCSPKSGHDTVSWYQQALGQGPQFIFQYYEEEERQRGNFPDRFSGHQFPNYSSELNVNALLLGDSALYLCASSLGLQGDYGYTFGSGTRLTVV.

This clonotype is labeled medium-sized based on frequency. CDR3: CAWSVAAVGGQPQHF. The chain is built from TRBV30 and TRBJ1-5. CDR1 is GTSNPN and CDR2 is SVGIG in the germline V gene (reference sequence). The CDR3 covers 15 residues.

The V and J genes are TRBV5-6 and TRBJ1-4. Germline CDR1 SGHDT, CDR2 YYEEEE. CDR3 length: 17 residues. The chain's CDR3 is CASSLQPATVREGKLFF.

The chain has TRBV4-1 and TRBJ2-7. Germline V gene lookup returns CDR1 MGHRA and CDR2 YSYEKL. This CDR3 comprises 12 residues. CDR3 region: CASSQVMGEQYF.

V and J are TRBV6-5 and TRBJ2-1; TCRdb picks TRBD2, but there is no DNA to check that call. CDR3 length: 16 amino acids. From germline, CDR1 is MNHEY and CDR2 SVGAGI. CDR3 region: CASSYGLAGGFNEQFF.

The V gene is TRBV20-1, the J gene TRBJ1-1; the TCRdb D gene call, TRBD1, has no DNA to confirm it. CDR3 size: 13 residues. CDR1 DFQATT and CDR2 SNEGSKA come from the germline V gene (reference sequence). CDR3 in amino acids: CSAPINGGTEAFF.

CDR3 sequence: CSARKSSLGETQYF. This rearrangement joins TRBV20-1 to TRBJ2-5. This CDR3 is built from 14 residues. From germline, CDR1 is DFQATT and CDR2 SNEGSKA (reference sequence).

The gene calls are TRBV19 and TRBJ1-1. This CDR3 is built from 14 residues. CDR1 and CDR2 from the germline V gene are LNHDA and SQIVND (reference sequence). The CDR3 protein is CASSIGALNTEAFF.

Frequency places this clonotype as medium-sized (0.01 to 0.1%). The chain recombines TRBV29-1 with TRBJ2-1. CDR1 and CDR2 (germline): SQVTM, ANQGSEA. This CDR3 has 15 residues. The CDR3 here is CSARHGGSSYNEQFF.

The genes are TRBV5-1 and TRBJ2-2. Germline CDR1 SGHRS, CDR2 YFSETQ. The length of the CDR3 is 15 residues. This CDR3 is CASSLAYKNTGELFF.

Considering frequency, this clonotype is medium-sized (0.01 to 0.1%). The rearrangement links TRBV20-1 to TRBJ2-7; the TCRdb D gene call, TRBD1, has no DNA to confirm it. There are 15 residues in the CDR3. Germline V gives CDR1 DFQATT, CDR2 SNEGSKA (reference sequence). The CDR3 is CSARDGTGGKEEQYF.

The rearrangement uses TRBV5-1 and TRBJ2-5; TCRdb reports TRBD1, a call that lacks DNA to check it against. This CDR3 is built from 13 residues. Germline CDR1 and CDR2: SGHRS and YFSETQ. The CDR3 loop reads CASSMTGFETQYF.

This rearrangement joins TRBV6-1 to TRBJ1-2; TCRdb's D gene call, TRBD1, goes unchecked for lack of DNA. This CDR3 is 18 amino acids long. The germline gives CDR1 MNHNS, CDR2 SASEGT. CDR3 amino acids: CASSEGGAFWSVGYGYTF.

By frequency, this clonotype is medium-sized. The rearrangement links TRBV20-1 to TRBJ1-2; TCRdb's assignment of TRBD1 cannot be checked, as there is no DNA. The CDR3 loop spans 12 amino acids. Germline CDR1 DFQATT, CDR2 SNEGSKA (reference sequence). The CDR3 sequence: CSAPPYGQSYTF.

V usage is TRBV27 and J usage is TRBJ2-3. The CDR3 loop spans 13 amino acids. The germline V gene encodes CDR1 MNHEY and CDR2 SMNVEV (reference sequence). The CDR3 protein is CASSSPTTNTQYF.

In terms of frequency, this clonotype is medium-sized. V usage is TRBV30 and J usage is TRBJ1-2; the D gene TCRdb calls, TRBD1, cannot be checked with no DNA. The CDR3 loop spans 13 amino acids. The V gene's germline CDR1 is GTSNPN and CDR2 SVGIG (reference sequence). CDR3 sequence reads: CAWSSGQGGGYTF.

Judged by frequency, this clonotype is medium-sized (0.01 to 0.1%). V is TRBV7-9 and J is TRBJ1-1; the D gene TCRdb calls, TRBD1, cannot be checked with no DNA. Per the germline V gene, CDR1 is SEHNR and CDR2 is FQNEAQ (reference sequence). The CDR3 has 12 residues. The CDR3 loop is CASSLEQGEAFF.

In terms of frequency, this clonotype is medium-sized (0.01 to 0.1%). The chain couples TRBV12-3 or TRBV12-4 to TRBJ1-2. This CDR3 has 12 amino acids. CDR3 sequence reads: CASSLRSRGYTF.

In terms of frequency, this clonotype is medium-sized (0.01 to 0.1%). V gene TRBV20-1 combines with J gene TRBJ2-3. CDR1 is DFQATT, CDR2 SNEGSKA, per germline (reference sequence). The CDR3 has 13 residues. CDR3 residues: CSARYPGTDTQYF.

The chain recombines TRBV7-2 with TRBJ2-3; TCRdb names TRBD1, which stays unverified in the absence of DNA. The CDR3 has 14 amino acids. Germline V gene data show CDR1 as SGHTA and CDR2 as FQGNSA. The CDR3 here is CASSHRTGTDTQYF.

This clonotype is classed as medium-sized by frequency. The chain links TRBV7-2 to TRBJ2-2; TCRdb reports TRBD2, a call that lacks DNA to check it against. This CDR3 has 17 residues. Germline V lookup: CDR1 SGHTA, CDR2 FQGNSA. The chain's CDR3 is CASSRPLATAGTGELFF.

Considering frequency, this clonotype is medium-sized. The chain carries TRBV29-1 and TRBJ2-7; there is no DNA to check the TCRdb D call of TRBD1. This CDR3 is built from 15 residues. Germline lookup yields CDR1 SQVTM and CDR2 ANQGSEA. The CDR3 spells CSVGEQGWGSTKQYF.

This chain joins TRBV27 and TRBJ2-3; TCRdb's assignment of TRBD2 cannot be checked, as there is no DNA. In germline, CDR1 is MNHEY, CDR2 SMNVEV (reference sequence). The CDR3 is 14 amino acids. CDR3 loop: CASSLDAGTDTQYF.